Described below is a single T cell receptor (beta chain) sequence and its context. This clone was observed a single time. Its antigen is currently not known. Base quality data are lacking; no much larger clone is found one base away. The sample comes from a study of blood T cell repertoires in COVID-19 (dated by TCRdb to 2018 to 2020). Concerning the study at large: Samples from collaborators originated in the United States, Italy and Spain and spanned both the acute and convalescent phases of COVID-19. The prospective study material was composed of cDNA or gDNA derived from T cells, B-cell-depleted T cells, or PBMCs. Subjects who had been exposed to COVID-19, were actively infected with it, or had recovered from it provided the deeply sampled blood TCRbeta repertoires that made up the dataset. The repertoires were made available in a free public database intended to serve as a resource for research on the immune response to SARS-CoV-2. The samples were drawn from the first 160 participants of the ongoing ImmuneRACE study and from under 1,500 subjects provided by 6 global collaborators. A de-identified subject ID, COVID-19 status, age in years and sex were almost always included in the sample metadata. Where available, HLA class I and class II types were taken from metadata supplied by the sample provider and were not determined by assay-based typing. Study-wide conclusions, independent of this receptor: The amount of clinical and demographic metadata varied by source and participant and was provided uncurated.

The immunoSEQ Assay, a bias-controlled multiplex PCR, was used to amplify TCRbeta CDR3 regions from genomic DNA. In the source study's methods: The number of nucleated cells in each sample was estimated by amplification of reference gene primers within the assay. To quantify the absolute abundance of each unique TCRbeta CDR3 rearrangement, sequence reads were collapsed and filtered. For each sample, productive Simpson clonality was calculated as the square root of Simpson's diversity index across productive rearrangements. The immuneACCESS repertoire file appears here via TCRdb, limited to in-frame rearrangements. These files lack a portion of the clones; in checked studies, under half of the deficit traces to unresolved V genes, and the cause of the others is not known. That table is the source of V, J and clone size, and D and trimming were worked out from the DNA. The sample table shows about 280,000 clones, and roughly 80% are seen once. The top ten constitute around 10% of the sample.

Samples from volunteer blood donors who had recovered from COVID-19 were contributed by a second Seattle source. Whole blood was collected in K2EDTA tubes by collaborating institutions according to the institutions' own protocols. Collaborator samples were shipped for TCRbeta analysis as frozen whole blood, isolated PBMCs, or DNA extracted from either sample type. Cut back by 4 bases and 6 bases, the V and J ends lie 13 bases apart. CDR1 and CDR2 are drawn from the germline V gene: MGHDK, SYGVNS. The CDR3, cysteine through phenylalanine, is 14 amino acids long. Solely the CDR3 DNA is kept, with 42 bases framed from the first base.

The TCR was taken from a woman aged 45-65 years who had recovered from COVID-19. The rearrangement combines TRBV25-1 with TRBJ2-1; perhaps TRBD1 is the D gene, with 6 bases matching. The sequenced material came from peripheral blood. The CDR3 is CASSAYTGFNEQFF. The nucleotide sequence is TGTGCCAGCAGTGCCTACACAGGGTTCAATGAGCAGTTCTTC.